This TCR beta chain was sequenced for a study of blood T cell repertoires in COVID-19. Clones were sequenced by immunoSEQ multiplex PCR, and TCRdb holds only the in-frame ones, with some missing. The sample has roughly 72,000 clones, 79% seen once. The CDR3 has 18 amino acids. V lost 3 bases and J lost 7; bases outside the gene matches: 11. Germline V lookup: CDR1 LGHNA, CDR2 YSLEER. Sequencing was performed on peripheral blood. The TCR was taken from an elderly woman with active or convalescent COVID-19. V usage is TRBV4-3 and J usage is TRBJ1-6; 11 bases match TRBD1. The CDR3 nucleotides read TGCGCCAGCAGCCATCCCCGTACCGGGACAGGGGGGAATTCACCCCTCCACTTT. Its translation is CASSHPRTGTGGNSPLHF.